The rows below give T cell receptor beta chains drawn from one sample of a study of blood T cell repertoires in COVID-19. Data came from immunoSEQ multiplex PCR; TCRdb stores just in-frame clones and leaves some out. This sample has 200,000 or so clones, with 86% found just once. Sequenced material: peripheral blood. These receptors came from a woman between 50 and 59 years old with acute or convalescent COVID-19. Both conserved end residues are part of each CDR3. The order of the fields is V gene, clone size, J gene, D gene, CDR3 DNA, CDR3 protein. D genes are given only for firm matches. Only some rows state a clone size, as once, few, many or a class for expanded clones.

>TRBV5-1|NA|TRBJ1-5|TRBD1
TGCGCCAGCAGCTTGGGGACAGGGAATCAGCCCCAGCATTTT
CASSLGTGNQPQHF
>TRBV7-9|NA|TRBJ2-3|TRBD1
TGTGCCAGCAGCTTAGTCCGGGACAGAAGGAAAGATACGCAGTATTTT
CASSLVRDRRKDTQYF
>TRBV19|few|TRBJ1-6|TRBD1
TGTGCCAGTAGTATAACAGGGGAGGATTCACCCCTCCACTTT
CASSITGEDSPLHF
>TRBV19|NA|TRBJ2-7|TRBD2
TGTGCCAGTAGTCCCACCCGAGCGGGAGTGAAGTCCTACGAGCAGTACTTC
CASSPTRAGVKSYEQYF
>TRBV7-8|NA|TRBJ1-3|NA
TGTGCCAGCAGCGGTAGAGGCTCTGGAAACACCATATATTTT
CASSGRGSGNTIYF
>TRBV7-9|NA|TRBJ1-2|NA
TGTGCCAGCAGCTTAGCGCCAAGTACAGCCTATGGCTACACCTTC
CASSLAPSTAYGYTF
>TRBV5-4|NA|TRBJ1-2|NA
TGTGCCAGCAGCTTGGGTGGGCAGGGGATAGACTATGGCTACACCTTC
CASSLGGQGIDYGYTF
>TRBV7-3|NA|TRBJ2-5|TRBD1
TGTGCCAGCAACGGGACAGGGGGCGACGAGGGGGAGACCCAGTACTTC
CASNGTGGDEGETQYF
>TRBV10-2|NA|TRBJ1-1|NA
TGCGCCAGCAGTGTCGGGGGGGAGGACACTGAAGCTTTCTTT
CASSVGGEDTEAFF
>TRBV2|NA|TRBJ1-4|NA
TGTGCCAGCAGGGACAATAATGAAAAACTGTTTTTT
CASRDNNEKLFF
>TRBV3-1/TRBV3-2|once|TRBJ2-7|NA
TGTGCCAGCAGCCAAGCATACGAGCAGTACTTC
CASSQAYEQYF
>TRBV5-4|NA|TRBJ2-5|TRBD2
TGTGCCAGCAGCTCCGGACTAGTAGGTGGGACCCAGTACTTC
CASSSGLVGGTQYF
>TRBV7-2|NA|TRBJ2-7|NA
TGTGCCAGCAGCTTAGGTGCAGGCTACGAGCAGTACTTC
CASSLGAGYEQYF
>TRBV5-1|NA|TRBJ1-2|TRBD1
TGCGCCAGCAGCTTGGTGGCAGGGGGCGATGGCTACACCTTC
CASSLVAGGDGYTF
>TRBV2|NA|TRBJ2-2|NA
TGTGCCAGCAGTGTAGAGGTCCCGGGGAACACCGGGGAGCTGTTTTTT
CASSVEVPGNTGELFF
>TRBV4-1|NA|TRBJ2-5|NA
TGCGCCAGCAGCCCCCTAGGGCTCGGAGGGGAGACCCAGTACTTC
CASSPLGLGGETQYF
>TRBV2|NA|TRBJ1-2|TRBD1
TGTGCCAGCAGTCCGGGACAGAACTATGGCTACACCTTC
CASSPGQNYGYTF
>TRBV7-2|NA|TRBJ2-3|NA
TGTGCCAGCAGCTTAGGGGGGGGCGGGACAGATACGCAGTATTTT
CASSLGGGGTDTQYF
>TRBV6-5|NA|TRBJ1-6|TRBD1
TGTGCCAGCAGTACGACAGGGGTTGGTTCACCCCTCCACTTT
CASSTTGVGSPLHF
>TRBV6-5|NA|TRBJ2-7|NA
TGTGCCAGCAGTTACTCCGGGCCAGGGGAAAGTTACGAGCAGTACTTC
CASSYSGPGESYEQYF
>TRBV10-3|NA|TRBJ2-3|TRBD2
TGTGCCATCAGTGGCCGAGGGACTAGCGGGGGCCCAGATACGCAGTATTTT
CAISGRGTSGGPDTQYF
>TRBV3-1/TRBV3-2|NA|TRBJ2-7|TRBD1
TGTGCCAGCAGCCGGCCAAGGACAGGGTCCTACGAGCAGTACTTC
CASSRPRTGSYEQYF
>TRBV11-2|NA|TRBJ2-7|TRBD2
TGTGCCAGCACAAAGGCGGTAGCGGGGCACAACGAGCAGTACTTC
CASTKAVAGHNEQYF
>TRBV30|once|TRBJ2-3|NA
TGTGCCTGGAACTCGGGATTCGACACAGATACGCAGTATTTT
CAWNSGFDTDTQYF
>TRBV5-4|NA|TRBJ2-5|NA
TGTGCCAGCAGCTTGGGACAGTCGAAAGAGACCCAGTACTTC
CASSLGQSKETQYF
>TRBV5-4|NA|TRBJ2-4|TRBD1
TGTGCCAGCAGCTTGCAGGGGGTTCTTCCGGGAAACATTCAGTACTTC
CASSLQGVLPGNIQYF
>TRBV19|NA|TRBJ2-5|TRBD2
TGTGCCAGTAGTATAGAGAGCGGGAGAGGGGGAGAGACCCAGTACTTC
CASSIESGRGGETQYF
>TRBV4-1|NA|TRBJ1-1|NA
TGCGCCAGCAGCCCGACGAACAGGCCGGAGAAGGATGAAGCTTTCTTT
CASSPTNRPEKDEAFF
>TRBV27|NA|TRBJ2-3|TRBD2
TGTGCCACACGACTAGCGGGGGCGGGGGATACGCAGTATTTT
CATRLAGAGDTQYF
>TRBV25-1|once|TRBJ1-3|TRBD1
TGTGCCAGCAGTGACCACAGGGGAGCTGGAAACACCATATATTTT
CASSDHRGAGNTIYF
>TRBV6-5|NA|TRBJ1-3|TRBD1
TGTGCCAGCAGCTCGACAGGGGATGGAAACACCATATATTTT
CASSSTGDGNTIYF
>TRBV6-2/TRBV6-3|NA|TRBJ1-4|NA
TGTGCCAGCAGCAAGACCGGGACAACTAATGAAAAACTGTTTTTT
CASSKTGTTNEKLFF